The entry below gives a single TCR beta chain sequence along with its context. The PCR used 60 Vbeta and 13 Jbeta primers. Profiling relied on immunoSEQ multiplex PCR, and the TCRdb table lists in-frame clones only, not all of them. Counted here are tens of thousands of clones, around 83% occurring once; the ten biggest clones make up 3.5% to 5%. The sample comes from a study of cytomegalovirus exposure and HLA in healthy donors. V dropped 6 bases and J dropped 7; count of bases not matched to a gene: 6. The CDR3 consists of 13 residues. Per germline, CDR1 SQVTM and CDR2 ANQGSEA. The source material was PBMCs. The genes are TRBV29-1 and TRBJ2-2; 9 nucleotides agree with TRBD1. This sequence originates from a man aged 25 to 40 in good health and CMV-seronegative. CDR3 amino acids: CSVGDRVVGELFF. The CDR3, as DNA: TGCAGCGTGGGGGACAGGGTGGTCGGGGAGCTGTTTTTT.